Listed below are T cell receptor beta chains from one sample, sequenced in a study of shared clonotypes between healthy human individuals. Sequencing was performed with immunoSEQ multiplex PCR; in TCRdb, only in-frame clones are kept and a portion is missing. The data show hundreds of thousands of clones, 85% to 95% seen once. The sample taken for sequencing was naive CD8+ T cells sorted from blood. The receptors originated from a woman aged 25 to 39 in good health. Both conserved end residues are trimmed from each CDR3.

v_call cdr3_aa
TRBV4-2 ASSHPSSATYEQY
TRBV28 ASSLYPASETYNEQF
TRBV9 ASSATGELF
TRBV19 ATTGGDGYTQY
TRBV27 ASSLQGFGYNEQF
TRBV13 ASSLGDRGRGEQY
TRBV10-1 ASSGDRGDTQY
TRBV9 ASSGGTSQETQY
TRBV5-1 ASSSWASTDTQY
TRBV9 ASSVVGTANYGYT
TRBV28 ASSSGQGPDTQY
TRBV2 ASSEGYEQY
TRBV27 ASGPRAEYTGELF
TRBV27 ASSPDPGDETQY
TRBV10-3 AISGMTGVSYGYT
TRBV27 ASSLLLAGGPLVHEQY
TRBV5-6 ASSLGAEKLF
TRBV30 AWSPLGITNEKLF
TRBV29-1 SAVGQGASKVNTEAF
TRBV11-2 ASSFESAYEQY
TRBV6-6 ASGTLPQH
TRBV6-1 ASSEGGQGAYYEQY
TRBV6-5 ASSYSQGYNEQF
TRBV25-1 ASSRLAGVGEQY
TRBV7-8 ASSLVPSGSSYNEQF
TRBV7-9 ASSLSEKLF
TRBV7-3 ASSPQAIPSPLH
TRBV11-2 ASASYQETQY
TRBV6-6 ASSYSSRSYGYT
TRBV29-1 SVEDPRQDPYEQY
TRBV27 ASSLSSDNEQF
TRBV29-1 SVEGLAGNNEQF
TRBV7-2 ASSSAPVVEQF